Following are 16 T cell receptor beta chains from one sample sequenced in a study of CD8+CD57+ T cells in acquired aplastic anemia. Profiling of TCR beta VDJ combinations and CDR3 sequences used genomic DNA as template. TCRdb independently ran MiXCR on the reads; one entry per CDR3 protein. Among 150,000 to 200,000 distinct CDR3 sequences listed, roughly 50% were seen once. Patients chosen for sequencing had shown CD8+CD57+ cell expansion by flow cytometry. Material for sequencing was sorted CD4+, CD8+, or CD8+CD57+ T cells (not recorded which) from PBMCs. These receptors were obtained from a human donor with aplastic anemia.

The chain combines TRBV7-3 with TRBJ2-1; TRBD2 aligns across 7 bases. Germline CDR1 and CDR2: SGHTA and FQGTGA. The CDR3 extends over 15 amino acids. Germline trimming cut 5 bases from V and 2 bases from J; bases unmatched to any gene: 6. Here the CDR3 DNA reads TGTGCCAGCAGCACAAGCGGGAAACCCTACAATGAGCAGTTCTTC. Translated, it gives CASSTSGKPYNEQFF.

This chain connects TRBV7-9 to TRBJ2-7; 11 bases agree with TRBD2. The CDR3 extends over 14 amino acids. Per the germline V gene, CDR1 is SEHNR and CDR2 is FQNEAQ (reference sequence). V shed 5 bases and J 3 bases; nucleotides not matched to a gene: 3. The CDR3 spells CASSGTSGYYEQYF. In nucleotides, the CDR3 is TGTGCCAGCAGCGGGACTAGCGGATACTACGAGCAGTACTTC.

This clonotype occurred many times. The rearrangement links TRBV5-1 to TRBJ2-1; the D gene is possibly TRBD1 (6 bases). Trimming stripped 4 bases from V and 7 bases from J, with 15 bases between. The germline CDR1 and CDR2 sequences are SGHRS and YFSETQ. The CDR3 contains 14 residues. CDR3 coding DNA: TGCGCCAGCAGCCATGGACAGAAACCGAATGAGCAGTTCTTC. As protein: CASSHGQKPNEQFF.

This clonotype came up many times. V usage is TRBV24-1 and J usage is TRBJ1-5; unclear D gene. CDR1 is KGHDR and CDR2 is SFDVKD in the germline V gene. The CDR3 runs 13 residues. V lost 3 bases, J lost 9 bases, and 11 bases lay in between. The CDR3 here is CATSDVTAVPQHF. The CDR3 DNA reads TGTGCCACCAGTGATGTTACAGCGGTGCCCCAGCATTTT.

This chain links TRBV2 with TRBJ1-5, with a tentative D call TRBD1 (5 bases). CDR1 is SNHLY, CDR2 FYNNEI, per germline. The CDR3 extends over 16 amino acids. V was shortened by 5 bases and J by 4 bases, with 18 bases between the two germline ends. The CDR3 nucleotides are TGTGCCAGCAGTCTTAGCGGGACTCAGGGAAATCAGCCCCAGCATTTT. This translates into CASSLSGTQGNQPQHF.

The sample holds many counts of this clonotype. The chain couples TRBV11-2 to TRBJ1-3; D remains unclear. Trimming stripped 3 bases from V and 0 bases from J, with 9 bases between. This CDR3 is built from 15 residues. Germline CDR1 reads SGHAT; CDR2 reads FQNNGV. The DNA of the CDR3 is TGTGCCAGCAGCTTTGATGGGAACTCTGGAAACACCATATATTTT. Amino acid sequence: CASSFDGNSGNTIYF.

The chain is built from TRBV5-4 and TRBJ1-5, with D hard to call. The CDR3 runs to 19 residues. With 2 bases removed from V and 3 bases from J, the gap between germline ends came to 24 bases. Germline CDR1 reads SGHNT; CDR2 reads YYREEE (reference sequence). This CDR3 is CASSFVSTFRVKDNQPQHF. CDR3 DNA: TGTGCCAGCAGCTTCGTCTCCACATTCCGGGTCAAAGACAATCAGCCCCAGCATTTT.

The chain joins TRBV20-1 to TRBJ2-2; a possible D gene is TRBD1 (6 bases). The CDR3 contains 14 residues. The germline gives CDR1 DFQATT, CDR2 SNEGSKA (reference sequence). V lost 0 bases and J 4 bases, leaving 9 bases between the germline ends. The CDR3 region has the DNA TGCAGTGCTAGAGAAGGACAGCGCACCGGGGAGCTGTTTTTT. This sequence encodes CSAREGQRTGELFF.

The chain couples TRBV27 to TRBJ1-2, with D perhaps matching TRBD1 (6 bases). Trimming shortened V by 5 bases and J by 8 bases, and 18 bases separated the two germline ends. CDR1 and CDR2 from the germline V gene are MNHEY and SMNVEV (reference sequence). This CDR3 has 14 amino acids. CDR3 nucleotide sequence: TGTGCCAGCAGTAGAGGGGGGACGGGGGTCGGCTACACCTTC. This codes for CASSRGGTGVGYTF.

The V call is TRBV9, the J call TRBJ1-6; TRBD1 might be the D (6 bases). CDR1 and CDR2 (germline): SGDLS, YYNGEE. Trimming pared 4 bases from V and 9 bases from J, leaving 14 bases between. The CDR3 totals 14 residues. The CDR3 loop reads CASSYRQVGSPLHF. The CDR3, as DNA: TGTGCCAGCAGCTACAGACAGGTAGGTTCACCCCTCCACTTT. The variable domain in full, with the rest retrieved from reference TRBV9 and TRBJ1-6, is DSGVTQTPKHLITATGQRVTLRCSPRSGDLSVYWYQQSLDQGLQFLIQYYNGEERAKGNILERFSAQQFPDLHSELNLSSLELGDSALYFCASSYRQVGSPLHFGNGTRLTVT.

The rearrangement uses TRBV15 and TRBJ2-5; D not resolved. The V gene's germline CDR1 is LNHNV and CDR2 YYDKDF (reference sequence). The germline V and J ends were trimmed by 2 bases and 9 bases, with 16 bases remaining between them. The CDR3 has 14 amino acids. This CDR3 reads CATSRPQENQPQYF. The CDR3 DNA reads TGTGCCACCAGCAGACCCCAGGAGAATCAGCCCCAGTACTTC.

This chain connects TRBV20-1 to TRBJ2-7; TRBD2 matches at 7 bases. The length of the CDR3 is 13 residues. Looked up from germline, CDR1 is DFQATT and CDR2 is SNEGSKA (reference sequence). J gave up 5 bases and V 5 bases, and 9 bases lay outside the gene matches. Here the CDR3 reads CSAVGTTVHEQYF. The CDR3 nucleotides are TGCAGTGCTGTCGGGACTACTGTCCACGAGCAGTACTTC.

This clonotype was picked up a small number of times. The chain joins TRBV25-1 to TRBJ2-1; D possibly matches TRBD1 or TRBD2 (6 bases each). Germline CDR1 MGHDK, CDR2 SYGVNS. Trimming shortened V by 2 bases and J by 1 base, and 9 bases separated the two germline ends. The CDR3 sequence is 15 residues long. The CDR3 sequence: CASSEQGRSYNEQFF. CDR3 sequence (DNA): TGTGCCAGCAGTGAACAGGGGAGGTCCTACAATGAGCAGTTCTTC.

For this clonotype: It may be a read error: a sequence one base away is much more abundant. The J gene is TRBJ1-2, the V gene TRBV10-3, with D uncertain. V was trimmed by 5 bases and J by 10 bases, leaving 14 bases between them. Germline V gene data show CDR1 as ENHRY and CDR2 as SYGVKD. The CDR3 extends over 12 amino acids. The CDR3 loop reads CAISLRFAVYTF. CDR3 nucleotides: TGTGCCATCAGTTTGAGGTTCGCTGTCTACACCTTC.

This clonotype occurred many times. The rearrangement uses TRBV9 and TRBJ1-4; maybe TRBD1 (6 bases). Germline V lookup: CDR1 SGDLS, CDR2 YYNGEE. Trimming removed 2 bases from V and 0 bases from J, with 11 bases in between. This CDR3 region has 16 residues. Here the CDR3 DNA reads TGTGCCAGCAGCGTGGGGGCGCAGGCAACTAATGAAAAACTGTTTTTT. Residues: CASSVGAQATNEKLFF.

This clonotype has at least ten counts. The chain joins TRBV24-1 to TRBJ2-7; D possibly uses TRBD1 or TRBD2 (5 bases each). The V gene lost 5 bases and the J gene lost 4 bases, with 11 bases spanning the gap. The germline gives CDR1 KGHDR, CDR2 SFDVKD. The CDR3 runs 13 residues. The CDR3 region is CATSAGGRYEQYF. CDR3 nucleotide sequence: TGTGCCACCAGTGCTGGGGGACGTTACGAGCAGTACTTC.